This T cell receptor (beta chain) was obtained from a study of cytomegalovirus exposure and HLA in healthy donors. Study-wide points: TCR beta V- and J-gene trimming, according to a later analysis, was linked to a missense DCLRE1C variant. The study recorded more than 150 TCR beta chains that were cytomegalovirus-associated.

V was clipped by 4 bases and J by 5 bases, with 11 bases between them. The CDR3 runs to 12 residues. Germline V gives CDR1 SQVTM, CDR2 ANQGSEA. A note on this clone: Its specificity is unknown.

The primer mix had 60 Vbeta and 13 Jbeta primers. The assay was immunoSEQ multiplex PCR, and TCRdb's table has in-frame clones only and misses some. This table has 150,000 to 200,000 clones, 87% appearing once. Sequencing was carried out using PBMCs. The chain combines TRBV29-1 with TRBJ1-1; no reliable D call. This TCR was sampled from a boy aged 2 to 9 in good health and CMV-seronegative. CDR3 in amino acids: CSVVGGRTEAFF. The CDR3 bases are TGCAGCGTTGTAGGAGGAAGGACTGAAGCTTTCTTT.